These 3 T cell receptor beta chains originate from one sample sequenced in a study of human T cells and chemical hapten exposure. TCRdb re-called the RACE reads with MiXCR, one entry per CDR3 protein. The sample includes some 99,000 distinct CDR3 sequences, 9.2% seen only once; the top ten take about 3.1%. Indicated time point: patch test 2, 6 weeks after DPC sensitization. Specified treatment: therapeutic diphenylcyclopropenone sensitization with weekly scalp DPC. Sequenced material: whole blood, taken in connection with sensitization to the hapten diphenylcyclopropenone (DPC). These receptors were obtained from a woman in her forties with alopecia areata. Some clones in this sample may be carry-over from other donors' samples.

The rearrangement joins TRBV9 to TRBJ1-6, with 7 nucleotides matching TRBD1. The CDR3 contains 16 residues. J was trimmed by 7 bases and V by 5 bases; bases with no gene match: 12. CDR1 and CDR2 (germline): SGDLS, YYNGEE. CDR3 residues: CASRAQDRADNSPLHF. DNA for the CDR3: TGTGCCAGCAGGGCTCAAGACAGGGCGGACAATTCACCCCTCCACTTT.

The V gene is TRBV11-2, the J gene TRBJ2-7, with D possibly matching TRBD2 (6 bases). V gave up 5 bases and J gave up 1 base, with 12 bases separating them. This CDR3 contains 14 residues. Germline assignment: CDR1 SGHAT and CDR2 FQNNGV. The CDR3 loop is CASSPGLRSYEQYF. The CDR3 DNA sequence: TGTGCCAGCAGCCCGGGACTCCGATCCTACGAGCAGTACTTC.

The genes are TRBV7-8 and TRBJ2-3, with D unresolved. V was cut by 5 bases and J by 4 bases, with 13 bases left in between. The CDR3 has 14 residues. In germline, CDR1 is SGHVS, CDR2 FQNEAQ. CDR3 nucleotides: TGTGCCAGCAGCCTCGAAGCCACGGCAGATACGCAGTATTTT. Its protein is CASSLEATADTQYF.